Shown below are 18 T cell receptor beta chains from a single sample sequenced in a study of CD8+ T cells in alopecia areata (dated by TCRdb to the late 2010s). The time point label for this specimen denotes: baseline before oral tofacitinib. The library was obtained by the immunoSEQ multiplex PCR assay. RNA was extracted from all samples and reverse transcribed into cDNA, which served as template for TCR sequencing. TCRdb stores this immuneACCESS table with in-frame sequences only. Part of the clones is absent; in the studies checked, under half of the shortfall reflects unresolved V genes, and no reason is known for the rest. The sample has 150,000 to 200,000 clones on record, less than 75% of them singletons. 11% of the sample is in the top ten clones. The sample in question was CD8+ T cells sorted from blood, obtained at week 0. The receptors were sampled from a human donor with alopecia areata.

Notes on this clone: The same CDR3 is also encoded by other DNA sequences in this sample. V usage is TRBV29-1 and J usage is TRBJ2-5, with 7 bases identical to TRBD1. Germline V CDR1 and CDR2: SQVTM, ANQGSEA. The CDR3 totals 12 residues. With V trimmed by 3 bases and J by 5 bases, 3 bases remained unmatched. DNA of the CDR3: TGCAGCGTTGAGACAGGGTGGGAGACCCAGTACTTC. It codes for CSVETGWETQYF. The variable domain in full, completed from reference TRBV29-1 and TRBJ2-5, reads SAVISQKPSRDICQRGTSLTIQCQVDSQVTMMFWYRQQPGQSLTLIATANQGSEATYESGFVIDKFPISRPNLTFSTLTVSNMSPEDSSIYLCSVETGWETQYFGPGTRLLVL.

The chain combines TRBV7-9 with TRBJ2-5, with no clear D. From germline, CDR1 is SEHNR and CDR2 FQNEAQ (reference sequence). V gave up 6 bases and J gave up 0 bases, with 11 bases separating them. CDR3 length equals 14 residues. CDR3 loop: CASSSTLYQETQYF. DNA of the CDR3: TGTGCCAGCAGTTCAACCCTGTACCAAGAGACCCAGTACTTC.

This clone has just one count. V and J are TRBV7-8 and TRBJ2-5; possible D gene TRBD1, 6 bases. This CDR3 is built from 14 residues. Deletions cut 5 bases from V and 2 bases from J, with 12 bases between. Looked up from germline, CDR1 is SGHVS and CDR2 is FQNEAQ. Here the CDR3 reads CASSPGTQQETQYF. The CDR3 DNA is TGTGCCAGCAGCCCCGGGACACAACAAGAGACCCAGTACTTC.

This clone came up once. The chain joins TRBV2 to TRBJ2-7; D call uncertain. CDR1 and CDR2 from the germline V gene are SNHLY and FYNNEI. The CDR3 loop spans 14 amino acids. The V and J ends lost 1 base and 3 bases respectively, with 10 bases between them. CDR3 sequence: CASSEVQANYEQYF. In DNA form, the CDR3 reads TGTGCCAGCAGTGAAGTACAAGCCAACTACGAGCAGTACTTC.

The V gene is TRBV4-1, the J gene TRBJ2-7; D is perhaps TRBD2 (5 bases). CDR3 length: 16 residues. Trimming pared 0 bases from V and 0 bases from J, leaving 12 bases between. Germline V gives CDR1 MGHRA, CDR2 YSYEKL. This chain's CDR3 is CASSQEPLGSSYEQYF. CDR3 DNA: TGCGCCAGCAGCCAAGAACCCTTGGGGAGCTCCTACGAGCAGTACTTC.

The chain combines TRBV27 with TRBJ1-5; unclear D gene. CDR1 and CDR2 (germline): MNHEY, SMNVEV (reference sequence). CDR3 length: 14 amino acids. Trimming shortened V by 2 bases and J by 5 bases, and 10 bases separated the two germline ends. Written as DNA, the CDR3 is TGTGCCAGCAGTTTAGGGCTGGGCGATCAGCCCCAGCATTTT. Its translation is CASSLGLGDQPQHF.

CDR3 sequence: CASSQEVGGGHYNEQFF. Here the CDR3 DNA reads TGTGCCAGCAGCCAAGAGGTCGGCGGGGGCCATTACAATGAGCAGTTCTTC. V and J are TRBV4-2 and TRBJ2-1; TRBD2 is a possible D gene (7 bases). Trimming shortened V by 0 bases and J by 4 bases, and 16 bases separated the two germline ends. The CDR3 length is 17 residues. CDR1 is LGHNA and CDR2 is YNFKEQ in the germline V gene.

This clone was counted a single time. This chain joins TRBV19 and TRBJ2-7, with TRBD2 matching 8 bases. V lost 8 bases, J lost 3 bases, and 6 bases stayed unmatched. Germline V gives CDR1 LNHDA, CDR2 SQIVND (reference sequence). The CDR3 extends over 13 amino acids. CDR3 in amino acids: CASWDGTSYEQYF. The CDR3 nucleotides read TGTGCCAGTTGGGACGGGACTAGCTACGAGCAGTACTTC.

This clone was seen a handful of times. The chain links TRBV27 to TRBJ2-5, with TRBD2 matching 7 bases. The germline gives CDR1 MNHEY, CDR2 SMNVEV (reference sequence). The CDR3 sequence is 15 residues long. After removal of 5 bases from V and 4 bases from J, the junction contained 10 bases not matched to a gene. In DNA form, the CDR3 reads TGTGCCAGCAGTGAATCATGGGGGGGTGGAGAGACCCAGTACTTC. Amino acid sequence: CASSESWGGGETQYF.

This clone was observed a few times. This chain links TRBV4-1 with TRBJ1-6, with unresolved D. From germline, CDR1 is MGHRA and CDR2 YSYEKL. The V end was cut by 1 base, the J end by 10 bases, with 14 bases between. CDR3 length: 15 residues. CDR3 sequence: CASSQGEGLGSPLHF. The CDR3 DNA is TGCGCCAGCAGCCAAGGAGAAGGGCTAGGCTCACCCCTCCACTTT.

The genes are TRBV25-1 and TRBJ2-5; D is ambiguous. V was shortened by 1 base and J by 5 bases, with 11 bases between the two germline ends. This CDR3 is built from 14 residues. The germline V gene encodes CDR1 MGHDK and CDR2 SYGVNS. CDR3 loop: CASSESSFRETQYF. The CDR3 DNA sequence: TGTGCCAGCAGTGAATCAAGCTTCAGGGAGACCCAGTACTTC.

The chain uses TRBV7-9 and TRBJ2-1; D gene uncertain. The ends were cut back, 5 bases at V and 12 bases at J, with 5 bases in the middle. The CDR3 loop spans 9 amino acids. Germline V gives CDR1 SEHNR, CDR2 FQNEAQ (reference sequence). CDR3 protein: CASSPRQFF. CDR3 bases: TGTGCCAGCAGCCCCAGGCAGTTCTTC.

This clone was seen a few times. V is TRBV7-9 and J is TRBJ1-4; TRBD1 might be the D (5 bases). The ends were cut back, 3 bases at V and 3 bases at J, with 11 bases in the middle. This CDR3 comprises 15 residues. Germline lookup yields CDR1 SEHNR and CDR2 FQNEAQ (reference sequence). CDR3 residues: CASSLRQQSNEKLFF. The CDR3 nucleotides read TGTGCCAGCAGCTTGAGACAGCAATCTAATGAAAAACTGTTTTTT.

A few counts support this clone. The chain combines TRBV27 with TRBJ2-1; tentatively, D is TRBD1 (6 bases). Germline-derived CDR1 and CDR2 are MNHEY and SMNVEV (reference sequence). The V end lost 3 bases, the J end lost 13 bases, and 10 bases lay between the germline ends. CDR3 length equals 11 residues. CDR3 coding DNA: TGTGCCAGCAGTTTTGGGACAACCCAGTTCTTC. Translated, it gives CASSFGTTQFF.

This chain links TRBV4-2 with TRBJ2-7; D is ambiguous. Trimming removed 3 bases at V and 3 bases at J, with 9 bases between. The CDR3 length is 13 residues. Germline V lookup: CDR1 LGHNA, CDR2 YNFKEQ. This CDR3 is CASSQNHGYEQYF. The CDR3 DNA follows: TGTGCCAGCAGCCAGAACCACGGCTACGAGCAGTACTTC.

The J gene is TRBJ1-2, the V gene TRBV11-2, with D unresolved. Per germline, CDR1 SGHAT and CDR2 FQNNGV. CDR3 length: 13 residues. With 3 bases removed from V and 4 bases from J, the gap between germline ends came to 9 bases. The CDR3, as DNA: TGTGCCAGCAGCTTCCCCACCTCCTATGGCTACACCTTC. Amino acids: CASSFPTSYGYTF.

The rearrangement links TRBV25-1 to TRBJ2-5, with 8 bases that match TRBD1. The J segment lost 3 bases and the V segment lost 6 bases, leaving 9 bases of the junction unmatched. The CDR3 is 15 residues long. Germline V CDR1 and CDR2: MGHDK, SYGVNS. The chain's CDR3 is CASRSWDRKKETQYF. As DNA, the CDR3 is TGTGCCAGCAGGTCATGGGACAGGAAGAAAGAGACCCAGTACTTC.

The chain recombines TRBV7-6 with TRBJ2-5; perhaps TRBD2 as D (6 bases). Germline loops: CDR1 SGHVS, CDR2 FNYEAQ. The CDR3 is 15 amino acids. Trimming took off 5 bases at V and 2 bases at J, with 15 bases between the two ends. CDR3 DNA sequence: TGTGCCAGCAGCCTCGGGCGGGGATCTCAAGAGACCCAGTACTTC. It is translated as CASSLGRGSQETQYF.